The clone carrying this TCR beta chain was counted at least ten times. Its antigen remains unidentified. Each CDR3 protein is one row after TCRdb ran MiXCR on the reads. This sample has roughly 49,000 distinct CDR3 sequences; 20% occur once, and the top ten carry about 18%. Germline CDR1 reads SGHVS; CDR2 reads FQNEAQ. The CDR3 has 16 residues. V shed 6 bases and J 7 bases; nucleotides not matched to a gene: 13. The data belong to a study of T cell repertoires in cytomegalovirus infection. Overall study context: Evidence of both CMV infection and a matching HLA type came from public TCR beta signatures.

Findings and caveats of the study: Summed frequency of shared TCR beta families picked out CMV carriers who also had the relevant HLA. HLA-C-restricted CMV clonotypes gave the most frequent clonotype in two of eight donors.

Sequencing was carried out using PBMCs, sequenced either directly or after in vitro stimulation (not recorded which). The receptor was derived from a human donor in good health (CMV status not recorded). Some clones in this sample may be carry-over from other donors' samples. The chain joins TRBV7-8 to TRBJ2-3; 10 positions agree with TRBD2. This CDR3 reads CASRAYLAGEGNTQYF. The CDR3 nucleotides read TGTGCCAGCAGAGCTTACCTAGCGGGAGAGGGTAATACGCAGTATTTT.